The T cell receptor beta chain described here comes from a study of beta chain features in type 1 diabetes. Background on the study: The examined sorted cells totaled 85 million to 120 million across samples.

Points from the study as a whole: TCRB CDR3 length was moderately but significantly reduced in all four CD4+ subsets of Type 1 diabetes patients.

Trimming cost V 6 bases and J 2 bases, with 15 bases left between them. The germline V gene has CDR1 SGHVS and CDR2 FQNEAQ. The CDR3 has 15 residues. Expressed TCRB transcripts got sequenced, as all isolated RNA was reverse transcribed. The table came from immunoSEQ multiplex PCR; TCRdb's copy has only in-frame clones and leaves some out. The sample records some 170,000 clones, about 63% being singletons. Blood was collected once per donor into heparin, averaging roughly 0.12 L. Sorting that relied on CD45RO/CCR7/CD25/CD127/CD95/CD27 yielded CD4+ naive, central memory, regulatory and stem cell-like memory cells. Purity above 98% was achieved in all sorted populations. Turning to this clone: No antigen is known for it.

This sequence was found in a man aged 30-40 years with type 1 diabetes. This chain links TRBV7-8 with TRBJ2-3; D is perhaps TRBD1 (6 bases). Sequencing input: naive CD4+ T cells from blood. The CDR3 loop reads CASRPRRGVTDTQYF. In DNA, the CDR3 is TGTGCCAGCAGGCCCCGCAGGGGCGTCACAGATACGCAGTATTTT.